A selection of T cell receptor beta chains follows, all from one sample in a study of cytomegalovirus exposure and HLA in healthy donors. Generated by immunoSEQ multiplex PCR, the TCRdb table keeps only in-frame clones and is missing some. The sample lists about 190,000 clones; approximately 80% were seen once. Specimen: PBMCs. These receptors all come from a woman in her 30s in good health and CMV-seropositive. The CDR3 runs from the conserved cysteine through the conserved F or W.

V gene	J gene	CDR3 protein
TRBV6-1	TRBJ1-3	CASSATGTGNTIYF
TRBV6-4	TRBJ1-1	CASSPGANTEAFF
TRBV11-2	TRBJ1-6	CASSLGWAGRYNSPLHF
TRBV4-2	TRBJ2-7	CASSQEGTSGSYEQYF
TRBV6-4	TRBJ2-3	CASRLDGGTDTQYF
TRBV28	TRBJ1-5	CASSSPPAGYSNQPQHF
TRBV30	TRBJ2-7	CAWSVGVGYEQYF
TRBV25-1	TRBJ1-1	CASSKPGETNTEAFF
TRBV4-1	TRBJ1-2	CASSQENRGSYGYTF
TRBV6-6	TRBJ2-7	CASSFSRALTYEQYF
TRBV7-9	TRBJ1-5	CASSLVGVGSKHQPQHF
TRBV4-1	TRBJ2-7	CASSHVSGRVYEQYF
TRBV6-5	TRBJ2-3	CASRGQPTDTQYF
TRBV5-6	TRBJ1-3	CASSRGRGNTIYF
TRBV7-9	TRBJ1-1	CASSLNTEAFF
TRBV5-4	TRBJ2-6	CATRDSTSSGANVLTF
TRBV5-6	TRBJ2-3	CASSFPTSGFTDTQYF